This T cell receptor beta chain was found in a study of T-cell memory formation after mild COVID-19. As for the study in general: In these data, TCR clusters were largely donor specific. Study-level results: Second-wave clones with a day 37 peak had unconfirmed SARS-CoV-2 specificity. Contracting clones, day 15 to 85, had balanced CD4/CD8, and later expanders favored CD4+. Largely, contracting CD4+ clones fell within CM and EM, and contracting CD8+ clones within EMRA.

TCRdb fed the 5' RACE reads into MiXCR, producing one record per CDR3 protein. The profile shows 400,000 to 500,000 distinct CDR3 sequences, roughly 20% of them singletons. Germline loops: CDR1 LGHNA, CDR2 YNFKEQ. This CDR3 is 17 amino acids long. V lost 4 bases to trimming and J lost 0 bases, with 17 bases between them. Notes on this clonotype: Its target is unknown.

Sequenced sample: PBMCs or a T cell subset sorted from them (not recorded which). The source of this sequence is an adult woman who had mild COVID-19 (a few samples of this study predate the infection). Cell type and time point are not known. This sequence joins TRBV4-2 and TRBJ2-3, with D perhaps being TRBD1 or TRBD2 (5 bases each). The CDR3 here is CASSLRDGRRSTDTQYF. CDR3 nucleotide sequence: TGTGCCAGCAGCCTAAGGGACGGCAGGAGAAGCACAGATACGCAGTATTTT.